A single sample is the source of the 26 T cell receptor beta chains below, sequenced in a study of CD8 T cells in Susac syndrome. RNA totalling about 0.45 to 1 ug underwent reverse transcription with random hexamers. In TCRdb, the immunoSEQ multiplex PCR reads were re-called with MiXCR into one record per CDR3 protein. The sample shows about 130,000 distinct CDR3 sequences, 85% to 95% of them seen only once. Sequenced input: CD8+ T cells from PBMCs. The receptors shown here come from a human donor with multiple sclerosis.

The chain links TRBV6-2 or TRBV6-3 to TRBJ2-7, with 8 bases fitting TRBD2. Trimming took 0 bases from V and 7 from J; bases not matched to a gene: 8. The germline V gene encodes CDR1 MNHEY and CDR2 SVGEGT. The CDR3 has 15 amino acids. CDR3 coding DNA: TGTGCCAGCAGTTACTCGATAGGGACTAGTCTTGAGCAGTACTTC. Its protein is CASSYSIGTSLEQYF.

The chain uses TRBV6-1 and TRBJ2-4, with D uncertain. CDR3 length: 14 amino acids. Germline CDR1 is MNHNS and CDR2 is SASEGT. Trimming stripped 1 base from V and 6 bases from J, with 10 bases between. CDR3 sequence (DNA): TGTGCCAGCAGTGAAGTAACAGCACGAAACATTCAGTACTTC. It yields the protein CASSEVTARNIQYF.

The chain recombines TRBV27 with TRBJ2-7; TRBD1 matches 7 bases. Germline lookup yields CDR1 MNHEY and CDR2 SMNVEV (reference sequence). The ends lost 2 bases at V and 6 bases at J; junction bases unmatched: 4. The CDR3 has 13 amino acids. CDR3 nucleotides: TGTGCCAGCAGTTTAAACAGGGGACGCGAGCAGTACTTC. It yields the protein CASSLNRGREQYF.

V gene TRBV5-1 combines with J gene TRBJ2-2, with 7 bases that match TRBD1. Germline CDR1 is SGHRS and CDR2 is YFSETQ. This CDR3 has 15 residues. J gave up 1 base and V 3 bases, and 3 bases lay outside the gene matches. The CDR3 is CASSSDRVNTGELFF. The CDR3 DNA reads as TGCGCCAGCAGCTCAGACAGGGTGAACACCGGGGAGCTGTTTTTT. Using reference TRBV5-1 and TRBJ2-2 for the parts outside the CDR3, the full variable domain is KAGVTQTPRYLIKTRGQQVTLSCSPISGHRSVSWYQQTPGQGLQFLFEYFSETQRNKGNFPGRFSGRQFSNSRSEMNVSTLELGDSALYLCASSSDRVNTGELFFGEGSRLTVL.

The chain recombines TRBV15 with TRBJ2-3; D is undetermined. The CDR3 loop spans 14 amino acids. Deletions cut 9 bases from V and 0 bases from J, with 13 bases between. Germline V gene sequence: CDR1 LNHNV, CDR2 YYDKDF (reference sequence). CDR3 DNA: TGTGCCACGTCTGTAGCCCCCAGCACAGATACGCAGTATTTT. This gives the protein CATSVAPSTDTQYF.

The J gene is TRBJ2-3, the V gene TRBV9; 11 positions agree with TRBD2. CDR3 length: 15 residues. Germline CDR1 SGDLS, CDR2 YYNGEE. Unmatched junction bases numbered 6, after V lost 4 bases and J lost 5 bases. CDR3 sequence: CASSSSGTSGDTQYF. CDR3 DNA: TGTGCCAGCAGCTCATCCGGGACTAGCGGAGATACGCAGTATTTT.

The chain joins TRBV5-4 to TRBJ1-2, with D possibly TRBD1 on 6 matching bases. The length of the CDR3 is 17 residues. V was shortened by 4 bases and J by 1 base, with 20 bases between the two germline ends. The V gene's germline CDR1 is SGHNT and CDR2 YYREEE (reference sequence). CDR3 in DNA: TGTGCCAGCAGCGTCATGGGGGGCTTTGGGGGTAACTATGGCTACACCTTC. Amino acid sequence: CASSVMGGFGGNYGYTF.

This rearrangement joins TRBV12-5 to TRBJ1-2, with 11 bases matching TRBD1. The V segment lost 0 bases and the J segment 4 bases; nucleotides outside the gene matches: 10. CDR3 size: 18 residues. Germline lookup yields CDR1 LGHNT and CDR2 FRNRAP. The chain's CDR3 is CASGLVLILGTGGYGYTF. CDR3 nucleotide sequence: TGTGCTAGTGGTTTGGTGCTAATCCTCGGGACAGGGGGCTATGGCTACACCTTC.

The chain uses TRBV27 and TRBJ2-1; TRBD2 matches at 11 bases. The V segment lost 4 bases and the J segment 4 bases; nucleotides outside the gene matches: 6. In germline, CDR1 is MNHEY, CDR2 SMNVEV (reference sequence). CDR3 size: 16 residues. CDR3 DNA sequence: TGTGCCAGCAGTTCCGGAGGGACTAGCGGATACAATGAGCAGTTCTTC. It encodes CASSSGGTSGYNEQFF.

The J gene is TRBJ1-6, the V gene TRBV11-2; the D gene is possibly TRBD1 (5 bases). From germline, CDR1 is SGHAT and CDR2 FQNNGV. The CDR3 has 17 amino acids. Trimming pared 4 bases from V and 4 bases from J, leaving 17 bases between. DNA for the CDR3: TGTGCCAGCAGCTCCCTACGGGGGAAGGAGTATAATTCACCCCTCCACTTT. This gives the protein CASSSLRGKEYNSPLHF.

J is TRBJ1-1 and V is TRBV7-9; weak D call: TRBD1 (5 bases). Germline V gives CDR1 SEHNR, CDR2 FQNEAQ (reference sequence). V dropped 0 bases and J dropped 1 base, with 12 bases sitting between them. The CDR3 spans 16 residues. CDR3 residues: CASSLAPQGENTEAFF. CDR3 DNA sequence: TGTGCCAGCAGCTTAGCCCCCCAGGGAGAGAACACTGAAGCTTTCTTT.

The V gene is TRBV9, the J gene TRBJ1-4; tentatively, D is TRBD1 (5 bases). This CDR3 is 16 amino acids long. Trimming removed 0 bases from V and 0 bases from J, with 9 bases in between. Per the germline V gene, CDR1 is SGDLS and CDR2 is YYNGEE. DNA of the CDR3: TGTGCCAGCAGCGTAGGCGGGGGAGCAACTAATGAAAAACTGTTTTTT. Amino acid sequence: CASSVGGGATNEKLFF. Full variable domain (remainder filled in from reference TRBV9 and TRBJ1-4): DSGVTQTPKHLITATGQRVTLRCSPRSGDLSVYWYQQSLDQGLQFLIQYYNGEERAKGNILERFSAQQFPDLHSELNLSSLELGDSALYFCASSVGGGATNEKLFFGSGTQLSVL.

The chain is built from TRBV6-5 and TRBJ2-7; TRBD2 matches at 10 bases. V shed 4 bases, J shed 4 bases, and the junction held 13 bases outside the gene matches. Per germline, CDR1 MNHEY and CDR2 SVGAGI. The CDR3 contains 17 residues. The CDR3 region is CASSSPTSGPLDYEQYV. In DNA form, the CDR3 reads TGTGCCAGCAGTTCCCCGACTAGCGGGCCACTTGATTACGAGCAGTACGTC.

The V and J genes are TRBV7-9 and TRBJ2-3, with a weak D call TRBD2 (6 bases). From germline, CDR1 is SEHNR and CDR2 FQNEAQ (reference sequence). V was cut by 4 bases and J by 6 bases, with 17 bases left in between. The CDR3 runs to 15 residues. The CDR3 protein is CASSSPRGTADTQYF. The CDR3 DNA is TGTGCCAGCAGCTCACCGCGGGGTACCGCGGATACGCAGTATTTT.

This chain links TRBV7-2 with TRBJ1-5, with 9 bases aligning to TRBD1. The CDR3 has 14 residues. Germline V gene lookup returns CDR1 SGHTA and CDR2 FQGNSA. The ends lost 5 bases at V and 5 bases at J; junction bases unmatched: 4. The CDR3 protein is CASSRTGEHQPQHF. The DNA for the CDR3 is TGTGCCAGCAGCCGGACAGGGGAACATCAGCCCCAGCATTTT.

V is TRBV24-1 and J is TRBJ2-1; D gene uncertain. V lost 5 bases and J lost 0, with 7 bases in between. The CDR3 is made up of 14 amino acids. The germline V gene encodes CDR1 KGHDR and CDR2 SFDVKD. CDR3 sequence reads: CATSVKPSYNEQFF. The DNA of the CDR3 is TGTGCCACCAGTGTCAAACCCTCCTACAATGAGCAGTTCTTC.

This sequence joins TRBV6-6 and TRBJ1-5; D is uncertain. Germline-derived CDR1 and CDR2 are MNHNY and SVGAGI (reference sequence). Trimming removed 8 bases from V and 9 bases from J, with 11 bases in between. The CDR3 totals 11 residues. The CDR3 loop is CASGPSLPQHF. The DNA for the CDR3 is TGTGCCAGCGGGCCGTCCTTGCCCCAGCATTTT.

The rearrangement links TRBV28 to TRBJ1-6; no definite D call. In germline, CDR1 is MDHEN, CDR2 SYDVKM. Trimming left V 7 bases short and J 8 bases short, with 18 bases between. This CDR3 has 15 amino acids. This chain's CDR3 is CASTFRDIPYSPLHF. CDR3 DNA: TGTGCCAGCACCTTCCGGGATATACCCTATTCACCCCTCCACTTT.

The count of this clonotype is one. The chain links TRBV9 to TRBJ2-2; the D gene is possibly TRBD2 (6 bases). Germline CDR1 is SGDLS and CDR2 is YYNGEE. The V end was cut by 0 bases, the J end by 0 bases, with 15 bases between. The CDR3 has 18 residues. The CDR3 protein is CASSVAAGSIANTGELFF. The CDR3 region has the DNA TGTGCCAGCAGCGTAGCGGCGGGGAGCATAGCGAACACCGGGGAGCTGTTTTTT.

This rearrangement joins TRBV6-2 or TRBV6-3 to TRBJ2-1, with 13 bases that match TRBD2. Trimming at V came to 0 bases and at J to 4 bases, leaving 0 bases not matched to a gene. The CDR3 is made up of 16 amino acids. The germline V gene encodes CDR1 MNHEY and CDR2 SVGEGT. CDR3 protein: CASSYSTSGRYNEQFF. The DNA of the CDR3 is TGTGCCAGCAGTTACTCGACTAGCGGGAGGTACAATGAGCAGTTCTTC.

The rearrangement uses TRBV2 and TRBJ2-7, with 9 bases fitting TRBD1. The junction had 13 bases not matched to a gene; V was cut back by 10 bases and J by 6 bases. The CDR3 has 14 amino acids. Germline loops: CDR1 SNHLY, CDR2 FYNNEI. The CDR3 sequence is CATQGDRGSGEQYV. The CDR3 bases are TGTGCCACCCAAGGAGACAGGGGGTCCGGCGAGCAGTACGTC.

The chain combines TRBV4-1 with TRBJ2-2, with TRBD1 matching over 8 bases. With 6 bases clipped from V and 4 bases from J, the junction kept 10 bases outside the gene matches. CDR3 size: 16 residues. The germline V gene has CDR1 MGHRA and CDR2 YSYEKL. In DNA, the CDR3 is TGCGCCAGCAGTCAAAAACCGGGACAGGTCACCGGGGAGCTGTTTTTT. This gives the protein CASSQKPGQVTGELFF.

This clonotype showed up just once. V usage is TRBV11-2 and J usage is TRBJ2-7; D gene ambiguous. Germline CDR1 is SGHAT and CDR2 is FQNNGV. V was cut by 0 bases and J by 2 bases, with 8 bases left in between. CDR3 size: 14 residues. The CDR3 sequence: CASSLERRAYEQYF. In DNA form, the CDR3 reads TGTGCCAGCAGCTTAGAACGGAGAGCCTACGAGCAGTACTTC.

This chain uses TRBV16 with TRBJ1-2; D is unclear. The V gene lost 1 base and the J gene lost 3 bases, with 12 bases spanning the gap. CDR1 is KGHSY and CDR2 is FQNENV in the germline V gene. CDR3 length equals 15 residues. The CDR3 protein is CASSQFIIPDYGYTF. As DNA, the CDR3 is TGTGCCAGCAGCCAATTTATCATCCCGGACTATGGCTACACCTTC.

This chain uses TRBV5-1 with TRBJ1-2; 10 bases fit TRBD1. Germline CDR1 SGHRS, CDR2 YFSETQ. Trimming took 4 bases from V and 8 from J; bases not matched to a gene: 2. The CDR3 contains 12 residues. CDR3 loop: CASSGQGEGYTF. The CDR3 coding sequence is TGCGCCAGCAGCGGACAGGGGGAAGGCTACACCTTC.

The chain links TRBV5-1 to TRBJ1-4; no definite D call. Germline-derived CDR1 and CDR2 are SGHRS and YFSETQ. V was cut by 0 bases and J by 1 base, with 10 bases left in between. The CDR3 covers 16 residues. CDR3 DNA sequence: TGCGCCAGCAGCTTGGACGCTCTGGGAACTAATGAAAAACTGTTTTTT. It specifies CASSLDALGTNEKLFF.